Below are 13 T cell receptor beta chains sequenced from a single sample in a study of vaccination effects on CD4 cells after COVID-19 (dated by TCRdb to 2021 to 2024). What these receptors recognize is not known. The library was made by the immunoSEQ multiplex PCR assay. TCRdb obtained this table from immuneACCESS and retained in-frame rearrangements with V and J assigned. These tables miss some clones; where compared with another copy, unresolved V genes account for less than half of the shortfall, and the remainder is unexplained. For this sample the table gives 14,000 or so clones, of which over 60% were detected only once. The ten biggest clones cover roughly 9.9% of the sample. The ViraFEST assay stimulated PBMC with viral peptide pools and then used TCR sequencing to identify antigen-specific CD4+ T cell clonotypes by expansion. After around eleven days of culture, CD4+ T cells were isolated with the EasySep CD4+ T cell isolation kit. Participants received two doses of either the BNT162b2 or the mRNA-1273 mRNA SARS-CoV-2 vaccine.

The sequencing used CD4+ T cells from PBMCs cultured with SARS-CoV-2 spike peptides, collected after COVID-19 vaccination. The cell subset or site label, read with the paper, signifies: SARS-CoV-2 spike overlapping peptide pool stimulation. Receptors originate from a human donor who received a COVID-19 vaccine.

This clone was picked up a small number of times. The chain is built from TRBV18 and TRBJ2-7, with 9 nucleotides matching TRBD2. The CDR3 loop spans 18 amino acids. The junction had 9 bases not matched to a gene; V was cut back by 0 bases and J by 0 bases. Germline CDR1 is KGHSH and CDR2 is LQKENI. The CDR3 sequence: CASSPPVSSGIHSYEQYF. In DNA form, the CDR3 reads TGTGCCAGCTCACCACCGGTTTCTAGCGGGATACACTCCTACGAGCAGTACTTC.

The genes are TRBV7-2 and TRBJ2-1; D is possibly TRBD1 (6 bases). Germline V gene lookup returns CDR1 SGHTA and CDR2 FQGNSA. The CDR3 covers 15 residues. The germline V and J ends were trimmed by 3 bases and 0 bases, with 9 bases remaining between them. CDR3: CASSLRGSSYNEQFF. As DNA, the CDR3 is TGTGCCAGCAGCTTGAGGGGGAGCTCCTACAATGAGCAGTTCTTC.

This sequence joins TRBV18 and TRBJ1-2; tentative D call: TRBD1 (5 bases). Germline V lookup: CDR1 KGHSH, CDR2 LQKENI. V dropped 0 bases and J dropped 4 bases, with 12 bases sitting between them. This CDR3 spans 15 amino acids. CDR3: CASSPPGAPLYGYTF. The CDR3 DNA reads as TGTGCCAGCTCACCACCTGGGGCACCACTCTATGGCTACACCTTC.

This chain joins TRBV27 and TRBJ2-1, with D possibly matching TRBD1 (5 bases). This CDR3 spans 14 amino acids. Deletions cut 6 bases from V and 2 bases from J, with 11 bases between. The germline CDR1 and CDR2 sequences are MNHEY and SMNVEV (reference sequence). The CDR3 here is CASRGQGAYNEQFF. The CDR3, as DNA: TGTGCCAGCAGGGGGCAGGGTGCCTACAATGAGCAGTTCTTC.

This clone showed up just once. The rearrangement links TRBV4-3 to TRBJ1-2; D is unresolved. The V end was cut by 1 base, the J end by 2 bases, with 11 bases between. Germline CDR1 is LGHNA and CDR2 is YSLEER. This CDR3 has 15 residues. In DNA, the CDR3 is TGCGCCAGCAGCCAAGTTGTGGAGGGAAACTATGGCTACACCTTC. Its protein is CASSQVVEGNYGYTF.

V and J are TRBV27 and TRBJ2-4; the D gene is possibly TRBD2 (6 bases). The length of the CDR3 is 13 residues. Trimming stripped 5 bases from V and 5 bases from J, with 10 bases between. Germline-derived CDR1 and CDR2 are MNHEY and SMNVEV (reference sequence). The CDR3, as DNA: TGTGCCAGCAGTCCGGGACTTCAAAACATTCAGTACTTC. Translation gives CASSPGLQNIQYF.

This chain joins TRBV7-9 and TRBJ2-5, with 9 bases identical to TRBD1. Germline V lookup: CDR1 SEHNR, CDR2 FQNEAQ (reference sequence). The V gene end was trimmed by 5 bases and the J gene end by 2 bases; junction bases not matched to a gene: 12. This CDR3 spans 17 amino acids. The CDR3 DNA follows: TGTGCCAGCAGCCTGGCGGGGACAGGGTGGGGGCAAGAGACCCAGTACTTC. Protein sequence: CASSLAGTGWGQETQYF. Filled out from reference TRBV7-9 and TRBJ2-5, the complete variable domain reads DTGVSQNPRHKITKRGQNVTFRCDPISEHNRLYWYRQTLGQGPEFLTYFQNEAQLEKSRLLSDRFSAERPKGSFSTLEIQRTEQGDSAMYLCASSLAGTGWGQETQYFGPGTRLLVL.

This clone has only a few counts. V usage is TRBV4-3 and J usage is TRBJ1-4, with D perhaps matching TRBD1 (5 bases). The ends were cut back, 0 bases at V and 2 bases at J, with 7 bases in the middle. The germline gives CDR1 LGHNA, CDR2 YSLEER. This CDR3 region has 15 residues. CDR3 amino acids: CASSQDRGTNEKLFF. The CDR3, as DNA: TGCGCCAGCAGCCAAGACCGGGGGACTAATGAAAAACTGTTTTTT.

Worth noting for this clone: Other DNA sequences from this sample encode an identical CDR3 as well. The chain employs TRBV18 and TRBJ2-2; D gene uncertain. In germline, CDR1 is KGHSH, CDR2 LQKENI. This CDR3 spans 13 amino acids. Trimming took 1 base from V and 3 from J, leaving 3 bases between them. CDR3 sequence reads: CASSPRDTGELFF. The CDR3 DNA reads TGTGCCAGCTCACCACGTGACACCGGGGAGCTGTTTTTT.

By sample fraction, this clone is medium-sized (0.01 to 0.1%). The CDR3 reads CASNRDRGNDEQYF. DNA for the CDR3: TGTGCCAGCAATCGGGACAGGGGGAACGACGAGCAGTACTTC. The chain is built from TRBV6-5 and TRBJ2-7, with 11 bases fitting TRBD1. V lost 7 bases to trimming and J lost 5 bases; unmatched junction nucleotides: 7. CDR3 length: 14 residues. The germline V gene encodes CDR1 MNHEY and CDR2 SVGAGI.

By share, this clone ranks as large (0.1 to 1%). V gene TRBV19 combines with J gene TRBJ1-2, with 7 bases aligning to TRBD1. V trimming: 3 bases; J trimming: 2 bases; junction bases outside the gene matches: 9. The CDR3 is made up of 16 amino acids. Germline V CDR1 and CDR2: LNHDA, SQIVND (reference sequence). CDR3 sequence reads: CASSIRQGGLNYGYTF. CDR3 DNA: TGTGCCAGTAGTATCCGCCAGGGGGGTTTAAACTATGGCTACACCTTC.

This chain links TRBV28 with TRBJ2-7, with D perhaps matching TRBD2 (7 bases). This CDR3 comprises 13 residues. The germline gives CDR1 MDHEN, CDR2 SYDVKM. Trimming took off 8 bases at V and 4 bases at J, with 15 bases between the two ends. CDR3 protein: CASRTGGQYEQYF. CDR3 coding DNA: TGTGCCAGCCGAACGGGGGGCCAATACGAGCAGTACTTC.

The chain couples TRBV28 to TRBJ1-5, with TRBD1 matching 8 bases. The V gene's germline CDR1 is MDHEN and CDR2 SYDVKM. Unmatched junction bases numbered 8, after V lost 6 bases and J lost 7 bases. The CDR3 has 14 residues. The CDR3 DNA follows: TGTGCCAGCAGCTCCAACAGGGGGTACCAGCCCCAGCATTTT. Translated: CASSSNRGYQPQHF.